These T cell receptor beta chains were read from a single sample in a study of shared clonotypes between healthy human individuals. Clones were sequenced by immunoSEQ multiplex PCR, and TCRdb holds only the in-frame ones, with some missing. The repertoire holds about 2.4 million clones, with approximately 93% as singletons. Sample: naive CD4+ T cells from PBMCs. The receptors come from a man between 18 and 29 years old in good health. Some clones in this sample may be carry-over from other donors' samples. Both conserved end residues are part of each CDR3. D genes are given only for firm matches. Clone size is stated in some rows and not others, as once, few, many or a class when expanded.

d_gene	abundance	v_gene	j_gene	CDR3nt	CDR3aa
TRBD2	NA	TRBV5-1	TRBJ2-7	TGCGCCAGCAGCCCGGGCGGCACGGGGGGCTACGAGCAGTACTTC	CASSPGGTGGYEQYF
NA	NA	TRBV10-3	TRBJ1-1	TGTGCCATCAGTTATGGACAGTTCACAGAAGCTTTCTTT	CAISYGQFTEAFF
NA	NA	TRBV28	TRBJ2-1	TGTGCCAGCAACCTCGCCGGCCTCAATGAGCAGTTCTTC	CASNLAGLNEQFF
NA	NA	TRBV5-1	TRBJ1-1	TGCGCCAGCAGCTTGGGGCGGGATACTGAAGCTTTCTTT	CASSLGRDTEAFF
TRBD1	NA	TRBV28	TRBJ1-5	TGTGCCAGCAGTCCAGGGGGCCAGCGGTCAGTGGCCCAGCATTTT	CASSPGGQRSVAQHF
NA	NA	TRBV18	TRBJ2-3	TGTGCCAGCTCACCCACGCGGATTGAAGGTTCGTCAGATACGCAGTATTTT	CASSPTRIEGSSDTQYF
TRBD1	NA	TRBV28	TRBJ2-2	TGTGCCAGCAGTACGCCGGGACAGGGCACCACCGGGGAGCTGTTTTTT	CASSTPGQGTTGELFF
NA	NA	TRBV5-4	TRBJ2-5	TGTGCCAGCAGCCCCAGTGGAGGGGGAGGAGAGACCCAGTACTTC	CASSPSGGGGETQYF
NA	NA	TRBV7-2	TRBJ1-5	TGTGCCAGCAGCTTAGCGCGGATGGAGGGCCCAAGCAATCAGCCCCAGCATTTT	CASSLARMEGPSNQPQHF
TRBD2	NA	TRBV29-1	TRBJ2-1	TGCAGCGTTTCCCCCGGGACTAGCGACTCCTACAATGAGCAGTTCTTC	CSVSPGTSDSYNEQFF
NA	NA	TRBV5-1	TRBJ1-5	TGCGCCAGCAGCTTGGGGGACGTGGGGGCCCAGGGGCCCCAGCATTTT	CASSLGDVGAQGPQHF
TRBD1	once	TRBV5-1	TRBJ1-1	TGCGCCAGCAGCTTGGGGGGACAGGGGAATTCTGAAGCTTTCTTT	CASSLGGQGNSEAFF
TRBD1	NA	TRBV9	TRBJ1-2	TGTGCCAGCAGCCCGAGGACAGGGGGGCCAGATGGCTACACCTTC	CASSPRTGGPDGYTF
TRBD2	NA	TRBV29-1	TRBJ2-1	TGCAGCGCAGGGACTAGCGGGGCCTACAATGAGCAGTTCTTC	CSAGTSGAYNEQFF
NA	NA	TRBV20-1	TRBJ2-3	TGCAGTGCGAGGCGGGGAGATACGCAGTATTTT	CSARRGDTQYF
TRBD1	once	TRBV6-5	TRBJ1-2	TGTGCCAGCAGTTATAGGTCAGGGGGCCATCTTAGGGGCTACACCTTC	CASSYRSGGHLRGYTF
NA	NA	TRBV5-1	TRBJ2-3	TGCGCCAGCAGCTGGCCCCTAGCGAGGGGTAGGGATACGCAGTATTTT	CASSWPLARGRDTQYF
NA	once	TRBV27	TRBJ1-1	TGTGCCAGCAGTCGCCAGGGGAAAAAGCGCCTGAACACTGAAGCTTTCTTT	CASSRQGKKRLNTEAFF
NA	NA	TRBV5-4	TRBJ2-1	TGTGCCAGCAGCCGAGTCAATGAGCAGTTCTTC	CASSRVNEQFF
NA	NA	TRBV19	TRBJ2-3	TGTGCCAGTAGTCAAATGGATACGCAGTATTTT	CASSQMDTQYF
NA	NA	TRBV7-2	TRBJ1-6	TGTGCCAGCAGCTTAGTCGGTTCACCCCTCCACTTT	CASSLVGSPLHF
NA	NA	TRBV4-3	TRBJ2-1	TGCGCCAGCAGCCACTCTAATGAGCAGTTCTTC	CASSHSNEQFF
NA	NA	TRBV5-1	TRBJ2-1	TGCGCCAGCAGCTTGGGATCGGGGATCGGGCAGTTCTTC	CASSLGSGIGQFF
NA	NA	TRBV28	TRBJ2-7	TGTGCCAGCAGTTTAGGAGGCAGGGCCCACGAGCAGTACTTC	CASSLGGRAHEQYF
NA	NA	TRBV6-5	TRBJ1-2	TGTGCCAGCAGCTCTACAGGGCGGCCCTATGGCTACACCTTC	CASSSTGRPYGYTF
NA	NA	TRBV5-1	TRBJ2-5	TGCGCCAGCAGCGAATTAGTAGGCAGCCTACAAGAGACCCAGTACTTC	CASSELVGSLQETQYF
NA	NA	TRBV2	TRBJ2-7	TGTGCCAGCAGTGAAGCCGGGACCGCCGAGCAGTACTTC	CASSEAGTAEQYF